A selection of T cell receptor beta chains follows, all from one sample in a study of T-cell memory formation after mild COVID-19. TCRdb redid the calling of the 5' RACE reads with MiXCR, one entry per CDR3 protein. This table holds more than 400,000 distinct CDR3 sequences, 15% to 20% found once. The sequencing sample was made of PBMCs or a T cell subset sorted from them (not recorded which). All receptors come from an adult woman who had mild COVID-19 (a few samples of this study predate the infection). Cell type and time point are not known. Each CDR3 is given with its conserved first and last residue. The D gene is left open where the match is weak. Size is omitted from some rows. Given values are once, few, many or a class for expanded clones.

TRBJ1-2	.	.	TRBV6-2/TRBV6-3	13	TGTGCCAGCAGCCCACAGGGACGTAATGGCTACACCTTC	CASSPQGRNGYTF
TRBJ2-5	.	.	TRBV18	15	TGTGCCAGCTCACCATGGACGGCAGGGAGCGAGACCCAGTACTTC	CASSPWTAGSETQYF
TRBJ1-1	few	.	TRBV25-1	17	TGTGCCAGCAGTGAATCTCTGGGGGGCGCATCGGACACTGAAGCTTTCTTT	CASSESLGGASDTEAFF
TRBJ1-1	few	.	TRBV12-3/TRBV12-4	14	TGTGCCAGCAGTCCCCCGGAGTGGGGGACTGAAGCTTTCTTT	CASSPPEWGTEAFF
TRBJ1-1	few	TRBD1	TRBV12-3/TRBV12-4	14	TGTGCCAGCAGGGACAGGGGGTCGAACACTGAAGCTTTCTTT	CASRDRGSNTEAFF
TRBJ2-2	.	.	TRBV12-3/TRBV12-4	13	TGTGCCAGCAGTTTAGTACCGACCGGGGAGCTGTTTTTT	CASSLVPTGELFF
TRBJ1-3	few	.	TRBV12-3/TRBV12-4	16	TGTGCCAGCAGTTTCACCGCAGGGCTCTCTGGAAACACCATATATTTT	CASSFTAGLSGNTIYF
TRBJ1-2	few	.	TRBV18	14	TGTGCCAGCTCGCCGACGCCGCCTAACTATGGCTACACCTTC	CASSPTPPNYGYTF
TRBJ2-3	many	.	TRBV7-2	17	TGTGCCAGCAGCTTAGTAGCGGTCGGCACCTCCACAGATACGCAGTATTTT	CASSLVAVGTSTDTQYF
TRBJ2-2	few	.	TRBV7-8	16	TGTGCCAGCAGCTTAGTTAGGTTGGGGAACACCGGGGAGCTGTTTTTT	CASSLVRLGNTGELFF
TRBJ1-5	few	.	TRBV7-2	17	TGTGCCAGCAGCTTAGATATGGGGGCGAGGGGCAATCAGCCCCAGCATTTT	CASSLDMGARGNQPQHF
TRBJ2-7	.	TRBD2	TRBV3-1	15	TGTGCCAGCAGCCAAGATATGAGCGGGAGCTACGAGCAGTACTTC	CASSQDMSGSYEQYF
TRBJ1-2	few	TRBD1	TRBV20-1	15	TGCAGTGCTAGTAGGCCTCGGGACAGGGGGGCTGGCTACACCTTC	CSASRPRDRGAGYTF
TRBJ2-7	.	.	TRBV20-1	13	TGCAGTGCGATGCGGGACCAATCCTACGAGCAGTACTTC	CSAMRDQSYEQYF
TRBJ1-5	many	TRBD1	TRBV15	15	TGTGCCACCAGCAGTGGGGACAGGGGTTTGCAGCCCCAGCATTTT	CATSSGDRGLQPQHF
TRBJ2-7	many	TRBD2	TRBV6-5	14	TGTGCCAGCAGCCCAGCGGGAGATGTCAACGAGCAGTACTTC	CASSPAGDVNEQYF
TRBJ2-3	.	TRBD2	TRBV7-6	15	TGTGCCAGCAGCCCTCGGGGGGGGACCGCAGATACGCAGTATTTT	CASSPRGGTADTQYF
TRBJ2-5	.	TRBD1	TRBV24-1	16	TGTGCCACCAGTGATGTCGGGACAGGGGGCGGAGAGACCCAGTACTTC	CATSDVGTGGGETQYF
TRBJ2-3	.	.	TRBV4-3	16	TGCGCCAGCAGCCAAGATGGTCTGACAAGCACAGATACGCAGTATTTT	CASSQDGLTSTDTQYF
TRBJ1-6	once	TRBD1	TRBV5-6	14	TGTGCCAGCAGCCTACGGACAGGGCATTCACCCCTCCACTTT	CASSLRTGHSPLHF
TRBJ2-2	.	TRBD2	TRBV7-2	16	TGTGCCAGCAGCTTAGTAGCCGGGGGGGGCACCGGGGAGCTGTTTTTT	CASSLVAGGGTGELFF
TRBJ1-1	many	.	TRBV5-1	14	TGCGCCAGCAGCCACGGGGTAGGGAACACTGAAGCTTTCTTT	CASSHGVGNTEAFF
TRBJ2-2	few	TRBD1	TRBV20-1	13	TGCAGTGTTGTAGACAGGGACACCGGGGAGCTGTTTTTT	CSVVDRDTGELFF
TRBJ2-3	.	TRBD2	TRBV5-1	17	TGCGCCAGCAGCACCTTCGGCGCTAGCGGGGAACCCGATACGCAGTATTTT	CASSTFGASGEPDTQYF
TRBJ2-1	.	.	TRBV12-3/TRBV12-4	12	TGTGCCAGCAGTTTAGCTCGGCAGGGAAAGTTCTTC	CASSLARQGKFF
TRBJ1-3	few	.	TRBV9	16	TGTGCCAGCAGCGTATCAGACCTCCCTTCGGGAAACACCATATATTTT	CASSVSDLPSGNTIYF
TRBJ2-3	.	.	TRBV28	14	TGTGCCAGCAGTTTAGGAACAGAGGCAGATACGCAGTATTTT	CASSLGTEADTQYF
TRBJ2-7	.	TRBD2	TRBV6-5	15	TGTGCCAGCAGTTATGGTGGCGGGGGGGCCTACGAGCAGTACTTC	CASSYGGGGAYEQYF
TRBJ1-1	few	.	TRBV3-1	16	TGTGCCAGCAGCCCCCAGGGTTATTCAGGGAACACTGAAGCTTTCTTT	CASSPQGYSGNTEAFF
TRBJ1-1	few	.	TRBV7-2	13	TGTGCCAGCAGCTTAGTGGAAGGGCAGGGAGCTTTCTTT	CASSLVEGQGAFF
TRBJ1-1	.	.	TRBV20-1	16	TGCAGTGCTAGAGAGGGGGGCGCGGGTATGAACACTGAAGCTTTCTTT	CSAREGGAGMNTEAFF
TRBJ2-2	.	.	TRBV24-1	14	TGTGCCACCAGTGAACACGGGGGCCACGGGGAGCTGTTTTTT	CATSEHGGHGELFF
TRBJ1-4	few	.	TRBV5-4	14	TGTGCCAGCAGCCCCGAAGGGGTTAAAGAAAAACTGTTTTTT	CASSPEGVKEKLFF
TRBJ2-3	.	TRBD1	TRBV4-3	16	TGCGCCAGCAGCCATGAAGGACAGGGACGTGGAGATACGCAGTATTTT	CASSHEGQGRGDTQYF
TRBJ2-5	.	.	TRBV29-1	12	TGCAGCGTTGTTCGGACGGTTGAGACCCAGTACTTC	CSVVRTVETQYF
TRBJ2-7	few	.	TRBV5-6	12	TGTGCCAGCAGCTTCGGACTTTACGAGCAGTACTTC	CASSFGLYEQYF
TRBJ2-1	.	TRBD1	TRBV7-9	17	TGTGCCAGCAGCTTGCCGGGACAGGGGATCCCCTACAATGAGCAGTTCTTC	CASSLPGQGIPYNEQFF
TRBJ2-1	.	.	TRBV2	15	TGTGCCAGCAGGACAGGCCTTAGCTCCTACAATGAGCAGTTCTTC	CASRTGLSSYNEQFF
TRBJ2-7	few	.	TRBV10-3	13	TGTGCCATCAGTGATTCCCAGGGGGGGGAGCAGTACTTC	CAISDSQGGEQYF
TRBJ2-1	.	.	TRBV9	15	TGTGCCAGCAGCGAAGAACCCTCGATTTGGGGTGAGCAGTTCTTC	CASSEEPSIWGEQFF
TRBJ1-1	.	.	TRBV29-1	15	TGCAGCGTTGTGGTACCGGACAGCGGGAACACTGAAGCTTTCTTT	CSVVVPDSGNTEAFF
TRBJ2-7	few	.	TRBV12-3/TRBV12-4	15	TGTGCCAGCAGTTTACCCTTGGGAAGCTCCTACGAGCAGTACTTC	CASSLPLGSSYEQYF
TRBJ2-5	few	.	TRBV9	15	TGTGCCAGCAGCGTAGCTGGACTAACTCAAGAGACCCAGTACTTC	CASSVAGLTQETQYF